The text below deals with one T cell receptor beta chain. TCRdb itself ran the reads through MiXCR, one entry per CDR3 protein. This table holds approximately 750,000 distinct CDR3 sequences, roughly 36% found once. The CDR3 runs to 16 residues. Germline V gives CDR1 SGHAT, CDR2 FQDESV (reference sequence). V was trimmed by 5 bases and J by 4 bases, leaving 20 bases between them. This sample was taken from a study of T cell repertoires in cytomegalovirus infection. Study details: Signatures in public TCR beta sequences pointed to both CMV infection and matching HLA type.

The sequence came from a human donor in good health (CMV status not recorded). Some clones in this sample may be carry-over from other donors' samples. V gene TRBV11-1 combines with J gene TRBJ1-1, with a tentative D call TRBD1 (5 bases). The sequenced sample was PBMCs. The CDR3 DNA is TGTGCCAGCAGCGCCCGAGAGCGGGGGATGGGCACTGAAGCTTTCTTT. Translated, it gives CASSARERGMGTEAFF.